One T cell receptor (beta chain) is described in this entry. V lost 1 base to trimming and J lost 7 bases; unmatched junction nucleotides: 5. The germline V gene encodes CDR1 SGHRS and CDR2 YFSETQ. This CDR3 contains 15 residues. TCRdb re-analysed the 5' RACE reads in MiXCR, keeping a single row per CDR3 protein. Here the sample spans under 550,000 distinct CDR3 sequences, around a fifth being singletons. The sample originates from a study of T cells after yellow fever vaccination. The material was PBMCs, obtained approximately 20 days after the first yellow fever vaccination. This receptor was taken from a young man who received the YFV17D yellow fever vaccine. The chain employs TRBV5-1 and TRBJ1-2; 12 bases are shared with TRBD1. The CDR3 spells CASSLLGTGGSGYTF. DNA of the CDR3: TGCGCCAGCAGCTTGTTAGGGACAGGGGGCAGTGGCTACACCTTC.